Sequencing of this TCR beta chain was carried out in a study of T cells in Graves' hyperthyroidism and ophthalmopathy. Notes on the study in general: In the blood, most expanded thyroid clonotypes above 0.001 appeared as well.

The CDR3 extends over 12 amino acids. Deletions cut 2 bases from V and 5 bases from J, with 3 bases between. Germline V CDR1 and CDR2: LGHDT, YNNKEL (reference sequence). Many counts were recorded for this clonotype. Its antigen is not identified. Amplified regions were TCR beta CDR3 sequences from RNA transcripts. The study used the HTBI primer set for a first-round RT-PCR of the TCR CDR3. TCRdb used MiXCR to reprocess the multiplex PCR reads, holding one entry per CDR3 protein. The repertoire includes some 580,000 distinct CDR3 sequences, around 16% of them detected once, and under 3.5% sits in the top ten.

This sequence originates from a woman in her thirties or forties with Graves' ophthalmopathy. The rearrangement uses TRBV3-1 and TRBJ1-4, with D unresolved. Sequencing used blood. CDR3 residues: CASSQRNEKLFF. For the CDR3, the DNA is TGTGCCAGCAGCCAACGAAATGAAAAACTGTTTTTT.